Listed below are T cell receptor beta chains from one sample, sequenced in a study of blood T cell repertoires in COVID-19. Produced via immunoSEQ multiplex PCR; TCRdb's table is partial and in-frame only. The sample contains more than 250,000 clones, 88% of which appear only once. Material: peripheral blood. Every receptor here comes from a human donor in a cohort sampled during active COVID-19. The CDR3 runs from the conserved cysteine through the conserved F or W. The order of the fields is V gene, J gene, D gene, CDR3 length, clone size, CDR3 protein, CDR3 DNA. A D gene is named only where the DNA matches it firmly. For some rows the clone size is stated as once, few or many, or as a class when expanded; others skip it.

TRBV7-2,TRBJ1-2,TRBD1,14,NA,CASSLDKGAGGYTF,TGTGCCAGCAGCTTAGATAAGGGGGCTGGAGGCTACACCTTC
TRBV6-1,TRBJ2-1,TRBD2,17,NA,CASSELASGSRVNEQFF,TGTGCCAGCAGTGAACTGGCTAGCGGGAGTCGGGTCAATGAGCAGTTCTTC
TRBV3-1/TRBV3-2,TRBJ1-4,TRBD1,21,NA,CASSQDFGTGAENATNEKLFF,TGTGCCAGCAGCCAAGATTTCGGGACAGGGGCGGAAAATGCAACTAATGAAAAACTGTTTTTT
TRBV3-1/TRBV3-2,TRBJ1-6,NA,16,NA,CASSQAAGSGNSPLHF,TGTGCCAGCAGCCAAGCGGCGGGATCAGGGAATTCACCCCTCCACTTT
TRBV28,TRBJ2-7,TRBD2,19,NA,CASSDTGLAGVPLHGEQYF,TGTGCCAGCAGTGACACGGGACTAGCGGGAGTGCCTCTCCATGGAGAGCAGTACTTC
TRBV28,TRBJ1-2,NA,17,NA,CASSLGLGQGGDYGYTF,TGTGCCAGCAGTTTAGGTCTAGGGCAGGGCGGGGACTATGGCTACACCTTC
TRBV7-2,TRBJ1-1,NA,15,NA,CASSLGSGVNTEAFF,TGTGCCAGCAGCTTAGGGTCAGGGGTGAACACTGAAGCTTTCTTT
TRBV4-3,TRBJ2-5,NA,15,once,CASSQDSSEGETQYF,TGCGCCAGCAGCCAAGATTCATCGGAGGGTGAGACCCAGTACTTC
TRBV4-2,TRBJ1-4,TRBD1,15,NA,CASSQGQGRTEKLFF,TGTGCCAGCAGCCAAGGACAGGGGAGGACTGAAAAACTGTTTTTT
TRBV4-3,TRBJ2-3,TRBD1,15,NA,CASSQVGQGLDTQYF,TGCGCCAGCAGCCAAGTGGGACAGGGCCTAGATACGCAGTATTTT
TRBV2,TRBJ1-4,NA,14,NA,CASSLGSEAEKLFF,TGTGCCAGCAGCCTAGGGAGCGAAGCGGAAAAACTGTTTTTT
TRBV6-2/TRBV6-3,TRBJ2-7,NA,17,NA,CASRPQILSGYPYEQYF,TGTGCCAGCAGACCTCAAATACTAAGCGGATATCCCTACGAGCAGTACTTC
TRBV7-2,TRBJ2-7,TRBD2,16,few,CASSLGGGALGYEQYF,TGTGCCAGCAGCTTAGGGGGAGGGGCCCTTGGCTACGAGCAGTACTTC
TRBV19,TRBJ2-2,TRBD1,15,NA,CATSWGTGNTGELFF,TGTGCCACTTCTTGGGGGACAGGGAACACCGGGGAGCTGTTTTTT
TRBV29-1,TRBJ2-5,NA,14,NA,CSSNREGKEETQYF,TGCAGCTCAAACAGGGAGGGAAAGGAAGAGACCCAGTACTTC
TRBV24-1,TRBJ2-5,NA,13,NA,CATSDPAESAQYF,TGTGCCACCAGTGATCCTGCTGAGTCGGCCCAGTACTTC
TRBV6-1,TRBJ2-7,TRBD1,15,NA,CASSEAVGGYYEQYF,TGTGCCAGCAGTGAAGCTGTAGGGGGCTACTACGAGCAGTACTTC
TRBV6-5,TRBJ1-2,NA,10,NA,CASSPFGYTF,TGTGCCAGCAGCCCGTTTGGCTACACCTTC
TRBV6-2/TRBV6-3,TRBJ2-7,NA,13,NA,CASSYSFPGEQYF,TGTGCCAGCAGTTACTCGTTCCCAGGCGAGCAGTACTTC
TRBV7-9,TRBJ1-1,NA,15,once,CASSLYSTMNTEAFF,TGTGCCAGCAGCTTATATAGCACTATGAACACTGAAGCTTTCTTT
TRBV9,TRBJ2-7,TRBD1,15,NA,CASSAGQGTSYEQYF,TGTGCCAGCAGCGCGGGACAGGGGACGAGCTACGAGCAGTACTTC
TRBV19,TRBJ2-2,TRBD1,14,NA,CASRRQGVRRELFF,TGTGCCAGTCGAAGACAGGGGGTAAGGAGGGAGCTGTTTTTT
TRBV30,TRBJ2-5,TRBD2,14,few,CAWRGLAVVETQYF,TGTGCCTGGAGGGGACTAGCAGTAGTAGAGACCCAGTACTTC
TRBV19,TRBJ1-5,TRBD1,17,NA,CASSIRTGGDRSQPQHF,TGTGCCAGTAGTATAAGGACAGGGGGCGATCGAAGTCAGCCCCAGCATTTT
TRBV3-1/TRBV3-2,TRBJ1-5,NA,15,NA,CASSQDLGGNQPQHF,TGTGCCAGCAGCCAAGATTTGGGGGGGAATCAGCCCCAGCATTTT
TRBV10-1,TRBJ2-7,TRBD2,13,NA,CASSTSGSYEQYF,TGCGCCAGCAGCACTAGCGGTTCCTACGAGCAGTACTTC
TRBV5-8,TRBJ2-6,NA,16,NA,CASSLGAGLGANVLTF,TGTGCCAGCAGCTTAGGTGCGGGGCTTGGGGCCAACGTCCTGACTTTC
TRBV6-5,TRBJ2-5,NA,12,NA,CASSRDTQTQYF,TGTGCCAGCAGCCGGGACACCCAGACCCAGTACTTC
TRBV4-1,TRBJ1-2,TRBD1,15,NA,CASSQERTGFYGYTF,TGCGCCAGCAGCCAAGAAAGGACAGGGTTTTATGGCTACACCTTC
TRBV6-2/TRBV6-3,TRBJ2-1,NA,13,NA,CASSYGLYNEQFF,TGTGCCAGCAGTTACGGACTATACAATGAGCAGTTCTTC